The rows below give T cell receptor beta chains drawn from one sample of a study of T cells in severe cutaneous drug reactions. TCRdb re-called the multiplex PCR reads and shows each CDR3 protein once, DNA omitted. The sample features thousands of distinct CDR3 sequences, with around 21% in its top ten. Input material: PBMCs. Every receptor here comes from a human donor with Stevens-Johnson syndrome, a severe cutaneous drug reaction. CDR3s include the opening cysteine and the closing phenylalanine or tryptophan. Fields, in order: J gene, clone size, V gene, CDR3 protein. Size tells how often a clone was seen (once, few, many) or the class of an expanded clone, and some rows leave it out.

j_call: TRBJ2-2; clone_size: NA; v_call: TRBV12-3/TRBV12-4; cdr3_aa: CASSPVGTGELFF
j_call: TRBJ2-1; clone_size: medium-sized; v_call: TRBV11-3; cdr3_aa: CASSSSYSYNEQFF
j_call: TRBJ2-1; clone_size: medium-sized; v_call: TRBV3-1; cdr3_aa: CASSQGSIQDPAEQFF
j_call: TRBJ2-1; clone_size: NA; v_call: TRBV13; cdr3_aa: CASSLELAGGSNEQFF
j_call: TRBJ2-5; clone_size: medium-sized; v_call: TRBV6-1; cdr3_aa: CASSWTAATKDQYF
j_call: TRBJ1-3; clone_size: NA; v_call: TRBV11-2; cdr3_aa: CASSRTDPGNTIYF
j_call: TRBJ1-2; clone_size: NA; v_call: TRBV28; cdr3_aa: CASSTPGASYYGYTF
j_call: TRBJ1-5; clone_size: medium-sized; v_call: TRBV12-3/TRBV12-4; cdr3_aa: CASTSFQGHQPQHF
j_call: TRBJ2-1; clone_size: NA; v_call: TRBV11-3; cdr3_aa: CASSTPRGANEQFF
j_call: TRBJ2-1; clone_size: medium-sized; v_call: TRBV11-3; cdr3_aa: CASSLELTYSYNEQFF
j_call: TRBJ2-1; clone_size: NA; v_call: TRBV6-2/TRBV6-3; cdr3_aa: CASSTPGLAAVQDEQFF
j_call: TRBJ2-1; clone_size: NA; v_call: TRBV4-1; cdr3_aa: CASSQDAGTGGYNEQSF
j_call: TRBJ1-1; clone_size: medium-sized; v_call: TRBV2; cdr3_aa: CASSEMVNTEAFF
j_call: TRBJ2-1; clone_size: medium-sized; v_call: TRBV6-1; cdr3_aa: CASSYPSGGGGLDNEQFF
j_call: TRBJ2-1; clone_size: NA; v_call: TRBV9; cdr3_aa: CASSGTSSYNEQFF
j_call: TRBJ1-3; clone_size: medium-sized; v_call: TRBV4-1; cdr3_aa: CASSPFQGKVDGNTIYF
j_call: TRBJ1-5; clone_size: NA; v_call: TRBV6-2/TRBV6-3; cdr3_aa: CASSYGSGNQPQHF
j_call: TRBJ2-2; clone_size: NA; v_call: TRBV6-1; cdr3_aa: CASRPGLTNTGELFF
j_call: TRBJ2-5; clone_size: medium-sized; v_call: TRBV24-1; cdr3_aa: CATSDSAFQETQYF
j_call: TRBJ2-3; clone_size: NA; v_call: TRBV7-6; cdr3_aa: CASAAPGQGPDTQYF
j_call: TRBJ2-3; clone_size: NA; v_call: TRBV13; cdr3_aa: CASSFGGGAADTQYF
j_call: TRBJ2-7; clone_size: NA; v_call: TRBV18; cdr3_aa: CASSPPSTPYEQYF
j_call: TRBJ2-1; clone_size: NA; v_call: TRBV20-1; cdr3_aa: CSASSGEADKYNEQFF
j_call: TRBJ1-2; clone_size: NA; v_call: TRBV27; cdr3_aa: CASSSLGPRGLYGYTF
j_call: TRBJ2-7; clone_size: large; v_call: TRBV28; cdr3_aa: CASSHNPRGEQYF
j_call: TRBJ2-7; clone_size: medium-sized; v_call: TRBV25-1; cdr3_aa: CASSGDNSYEQYF